The 19 T cell receptor beta chains listed next were all sequenced from one sample in a study of cytomegalovirus exposure and HLA in healthy donors. Primers included in the PCR were 60 Vbeta and 13 Jbeta primers. The table came from immunoSEQ multiplex PCR; TCRdb's copy has only in-frame clones and leaves some out. Of approximately 170,000 clones in the sample, approximately 82% were seen once. The sequenced sample was PBMCs. Every receptor here comes from a male donor in good health and CMV-seronegative.

This rearrangement joins TRBV4-1 to TRBJ2-7; 8 bases line up with TRBD1. Unmatched junction bases numbered 2, after V lost 0 bases and J lost 1 base. This CDR3 has 15 amino acids. The germline V gene encodes CDR1 MGHRA and CDR2 YSYEKL. CDR3 DNA sequence: TGCGCCAGCAGCCAAGAGCGGACAGGGTCCTACGAGCAGTACTTC. Encoded protein: CASSQERTGSYEQYF.

V usage is TRBV7-9 and J usage is TRBJ2-3; TRBD2 aligns across 12 bases. Germline V gene sequence: CDR1 SEHNR, CDR2 FQNEAQ (reference sequence). Unmatched junction bases numbered 3, after V lost 1 base and J lost 1 base. This CDR3 comprises 17 residues. The CDR3 nucleotides read TGTGCCAGCAGCTTAGTGGCTAGCGGGAGGGGCACAGATACGCAGTATTTT. It codes for CASSLVASGRGTDTQYF.

J is TRBJ2-1 and V is TRBV27; TRBD1 matches at 7 bases. Looked up from germline, CDR1 is MNHEY and CDR2 is SMNVEV (reference sequence). The junction had 9 bases not matched to a gene; V was cut back by 6 bases and J by 4 bases. The CDR3 contains 15 residues. CDR3 in amino acids: CASSQSGTVYNEQFF. CDR3 nucleotide sequence: TGTGCCAGCAGCCAGTCCGGGACAGTTTACAATGAGCAGTTCTTC.

The chain combines TRBV28 with TRBJ2-5, with 11 bases matching TRBD2. V was pared by 2 bases and J by 5 bases, with 10 bases of the junction left unmatched. The germline CDR1 and CDR2 sequences are MDHEN and SYDVKM. The CDR3 has 17 amino acids. In nucleotides, the CDR3 is TGTGCCAGCAGTTTACGACTACTAGCGGGAGATCAGGAGACCCAGTACTTC. It yields the protein CASSLRLLAGDQETQYF.

The V gene is TRBV6-5, the J gene TRBJ1-2, with 10 bases aligning to TRBD1. The CDR3 consists of 15 residues. Unmatched junction bases numbered 6, after V lost 7 bases and J lost 1 base. Germline CDR1 reads MNHEY; CDR2 reads SVGAGI. Here the CDR3 reads CASTGTGASNYGYTF. DNA of the CDR3: TGTGCCAGCACCGGGACAGGGGCAAGTAACTATGGCTACACCTTC.

This clone is a singleton in its sample. V usage is TRBV5-6 and J usage is TRBJ2-7; D perhaps matches TRBD1 (6 bases). The CDR3 covers 14 residues. Per the germline V gene, CDR1 is SGHDT and CDR2 is YYEEEE. V was pared by 1 base and J by 0 bases, with 8 bases between. CDR3 sequence reads: CASSLTGSSYEQYF. Written as DNA, the CDR3 is TGTGCCAGCAGCTTGACAGGGAGCTCCTACGAGCAGTACTTC. The complete variable domain, with remaining parts taken from reference TRBV5-6 and TRBJ2-7, reads DAGVTQSPTHLIKTRGQQVTLRCSPKSGHDTVSWYQQALGQGPQFIFQYYEEEERQRGNFPDRFSGHQFPNYSSELNVNALLLGDSALYLCASSLTGSSYEQYFGPGTRLTVT.

The chain employs TRBV2 and TRBJ1-1; 9 bases map to TRBD1. The CDR3 runs 15 residues. The germline gives CDR1 SNHLY, CDR2 FYNNEI. V was pared by 3 bases and J by 0 bases, with 2 bases of the junction left unmatched. The CDR3 bases are TGTGCCAGCAGTGAGGGGACAGGGATGAACACTGAAGCTTTCTTT. Protein: CASSEGTGMNTEAFF.

V is TRBV10-3 and J is TRBJ2-3, with 8 bases lining up with TRBD2. The V gene end was trimmed by 0 bases and the J gene end by 1 base; junction bases not matched to a gene: 0. The V gene's germline CDR1 is ENHRY and CDR2 SYGVKD. The CDR3 is 15 residues long. CDR3 DNA sequence: TGTGCCATCAGTGAGTCTAGCGGGGGCACAGATACGCAGTATTTT. Residues: CAISESSGGTDTQYF.

This clone turned up a few times. The chain is built from TRBV5-6 and TRBJ1-1, with 7 bases lining up with TRBD1. Losses at the gene ends were 4 bases for V and 1 base for J; bases not matched to a gene: 4. Germline loops: CDR1 SGHDT, CDR2 YYEEEE. CDR3 size: 14 residues. The CDR3 DNA follows: TGTGCCAGCAGCCCGGGACAGAAGAACACTGAAGCTTTCTTT. The encoded protein is CASSPGQKNTEAFF.

The chain is built from TRBV4-2 and TRBJ2-7; TRBD2 aligns across 11 bases. Germline values: CDR1 LGHNA, CDR2 YNFKEQ. The CDR3 extends over 17 amino acids. V was pared by 1 base and J by 7 bases, with 12 bases of the junction left unmatched. The CDR3 region is CASSQGGHSGRAGEQYF. Here the CDR3 DNA reads TGTGCCAGCAGCCAAGGGGGCCATAGCGGGAGGGCCGGGGAGCAGTACTTC.

The sample holds one count of this clone. V is TRBV5-4 and J is TRBJ2-3, with TRBD2 matching 12 bases. The CDR3 totals 16 residues. The germline gives CDR1 SGHNT, CDR2 YYREEE (reference sequence). The V and J ends lost 4 bases and 4 bases, in that order; junction bases with no gene match: 7. The chain's CDR3 is CASSQDLAGGPDTQYF. CDR3 coding DNA: TGTGCCAGCAGCCAAGATCTAGCGGGAGGGCCAGATACGCAGTATTTT.

The genes are TRBV20-1 and TRBJ1-4, with TRBD1 as a possible D gene (6 bases). Looked up from germline, CDR1 is DFQATT and CDR2 is SNEGSKA (reference sequence). CDR3 size: 11 residues. The CDR3: CNRVDGEKLFF. CDR3 coding DNA: TGCAACAGGGTAGACGGGGAAAAACTGTTTTTT.

This clone rates as medium-sized. The J gene is TRBJ2-7, the V gene TRBV28; perhaps TRBD2 as D (5 bases). This CDR3 is built from 15 residues. V was trimmed by 1 base and J by 3 bases, leaving 13 bases between them. Germline V CDR1 and CDR2: MDHEN, SYDVKM. The CDR3 bases are TGTGCCAGCAGTTTATTACCTTACGAGGGCTACGAGCAGTACTTC. The encoded protein is CASSLLPYEGYEQYF.

The V gene is TRBV6-5, the J gene TRBJ2-7; TRBD1 matches 11 bases. This CDR3 has 12 amino acids. The germline V gene has CDR1 MNHEY and CDR2 SVGAGI. The junction had 4 bases not matched to a gene; V was cut back by 9 bases and J by 6 bases. The CDR3 nucleotides are TGTGCCAGTCGGACAGGGGGCTCCGAGCAGTACTTC. It yields the protein CASRTGGSEQYF.

V gene TRBV19 combines with J gene TRBJ1-5, with TRBD1 as a possible D gene (5 bases). V was pared by 1 base and J by 2 bases, with 6 bases between. Germline loops: CDR1 LNHDA, CDR2 SQIVND (reference sequence). The CDR3 loop spans 14 amino acids. The CDR3 here is CASSIAGRNQPQHF. The DNA of the CDR3 is TGTGCCAGTAGTATAGCAGGGCGCAATCAGCCCCAGCATTTT.

The chain recombines TRBV30 with TRBJ2-7; 13 nucleotides align to TRBD2. The ends lost 2 bases at V and 13 bases at J; junction bases unmatched: 8. Per the germline V gene, CDR1 is GTSNPN and CDR2 is SVGIG (reference sequence). This CDR3 spans 13 amino acids. In nucleotides, the CDR3 is TGTGCCTGGAGTCCCACGGGACTAGCGGGAATCTACTTC. This gives the protein CAWSPTGLAGIYF.

This clone came up a few times. The chain carries TRBV27 and TRBJ2-3, with 7 nucleotides matching TRBD1. This CDR3 spans 15 amino acids. CDR1 MNHEY and CDR2 SMNVEV come from the germline V gene (reference sequence). V shed 7 bases, J shed 0 bases, and the junction held 7 bases outside the gene matches. In DNA form, the CDR3 reads TGTGCCAGCACCTTGACAGGGCCCAGCACAGATACGCAGTATTTT. This translates into CASTLTGPSTDTQYF.

V and J are TRBV5-1 and TRBJ2-1, with D possibly TRBD2 on 5 matching bases. The V end lost 4 bases, the J end lost 10 bases, and 15 bases lay between the germline ends. Germline CDR1 SGHRS, CDR2 YFSETQ. The CDR3 loop spans 13 amino acids. The CDR3 DNA reads as TGCGCCAGCAGCATCACTAGGGTAGGCGAGCAGTTCTTC. Its translation is CASSITRVGEQFF.

This sequence joins TRBV5-8 and TRBJ1-4, with TRBD1 matching over 7 bases. Losses at the gene ends were 3 bases for V and 5 bases for J; bases not matched to a gene: 4. Per the germline V gene, CDR1 is SGHTS and CDR2 is YDEGEE. The CDR3 is 14 residues long. In DNA form, the CDR3 reads TGTGCCAGCAGCTGGGGACAGATCAATGAAAAACTGTTTTTT. Translated, it gives CASSWGQINEKLFF. The complete variable domain, with remaining parts taken from reference TRBV5-8 and TRBJ1-4, reads EAGVTQSPTHLIKTRGQQATLRCSPISGHTSVYWYQQALGLGLQFLLWYDEGEERNRGNFPPRFSGRQFPNYSSELNVNALELEDSALYLCASSWGQINEKLFFGSGTQLSVL.